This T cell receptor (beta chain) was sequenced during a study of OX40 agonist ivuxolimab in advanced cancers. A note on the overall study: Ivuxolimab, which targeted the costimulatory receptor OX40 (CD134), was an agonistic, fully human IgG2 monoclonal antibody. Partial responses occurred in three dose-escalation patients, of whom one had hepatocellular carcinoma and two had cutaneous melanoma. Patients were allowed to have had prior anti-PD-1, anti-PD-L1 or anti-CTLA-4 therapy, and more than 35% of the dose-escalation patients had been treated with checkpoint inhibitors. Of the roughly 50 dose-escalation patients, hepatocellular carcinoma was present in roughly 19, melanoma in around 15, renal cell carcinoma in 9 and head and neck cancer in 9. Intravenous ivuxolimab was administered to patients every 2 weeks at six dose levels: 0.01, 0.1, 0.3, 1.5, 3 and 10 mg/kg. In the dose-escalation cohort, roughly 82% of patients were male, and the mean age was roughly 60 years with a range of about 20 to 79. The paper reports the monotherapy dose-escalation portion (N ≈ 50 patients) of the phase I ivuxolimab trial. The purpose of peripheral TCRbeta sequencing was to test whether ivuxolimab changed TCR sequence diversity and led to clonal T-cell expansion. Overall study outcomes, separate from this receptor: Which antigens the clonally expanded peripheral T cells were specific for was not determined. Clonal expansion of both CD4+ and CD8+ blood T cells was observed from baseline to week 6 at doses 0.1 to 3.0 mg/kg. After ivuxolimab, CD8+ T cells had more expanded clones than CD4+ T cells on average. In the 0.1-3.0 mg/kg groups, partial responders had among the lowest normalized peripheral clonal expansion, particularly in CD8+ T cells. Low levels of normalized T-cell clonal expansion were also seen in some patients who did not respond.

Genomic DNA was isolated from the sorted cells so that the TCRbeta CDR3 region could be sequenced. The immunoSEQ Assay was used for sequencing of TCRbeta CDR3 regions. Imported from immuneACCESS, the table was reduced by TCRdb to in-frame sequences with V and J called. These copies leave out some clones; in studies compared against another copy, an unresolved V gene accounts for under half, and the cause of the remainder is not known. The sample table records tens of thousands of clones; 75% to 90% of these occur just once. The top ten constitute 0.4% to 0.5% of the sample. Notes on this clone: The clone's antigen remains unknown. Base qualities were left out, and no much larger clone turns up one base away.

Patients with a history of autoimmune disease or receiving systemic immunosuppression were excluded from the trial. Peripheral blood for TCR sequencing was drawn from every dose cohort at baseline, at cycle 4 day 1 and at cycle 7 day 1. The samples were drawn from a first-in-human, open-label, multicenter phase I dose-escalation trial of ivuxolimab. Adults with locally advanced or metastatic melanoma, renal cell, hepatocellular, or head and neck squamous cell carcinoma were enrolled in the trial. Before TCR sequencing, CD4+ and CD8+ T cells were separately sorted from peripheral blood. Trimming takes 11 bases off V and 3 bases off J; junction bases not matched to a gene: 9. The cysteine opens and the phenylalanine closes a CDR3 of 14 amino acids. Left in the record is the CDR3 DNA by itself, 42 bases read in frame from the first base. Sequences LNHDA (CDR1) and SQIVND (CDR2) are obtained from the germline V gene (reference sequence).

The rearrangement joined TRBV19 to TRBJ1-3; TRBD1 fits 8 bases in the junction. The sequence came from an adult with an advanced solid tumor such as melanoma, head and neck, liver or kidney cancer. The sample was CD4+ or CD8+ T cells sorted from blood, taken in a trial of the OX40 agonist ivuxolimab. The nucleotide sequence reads TGTGCCGCAGTCCCCAGGGGGCTTGGAAACACCATATATTTT. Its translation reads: CAAVPRGLGNTIYF.